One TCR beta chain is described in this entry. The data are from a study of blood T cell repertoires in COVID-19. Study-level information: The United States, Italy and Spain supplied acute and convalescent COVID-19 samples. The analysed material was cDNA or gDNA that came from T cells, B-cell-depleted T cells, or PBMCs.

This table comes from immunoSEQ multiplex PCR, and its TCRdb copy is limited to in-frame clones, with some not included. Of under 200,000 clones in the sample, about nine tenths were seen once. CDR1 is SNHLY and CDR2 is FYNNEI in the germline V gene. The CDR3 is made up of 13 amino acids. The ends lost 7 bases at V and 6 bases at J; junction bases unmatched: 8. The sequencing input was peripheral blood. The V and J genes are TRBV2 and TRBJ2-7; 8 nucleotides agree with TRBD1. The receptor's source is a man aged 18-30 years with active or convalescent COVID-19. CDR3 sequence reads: CASMRTGGGEQYF. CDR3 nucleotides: TGTGCCAGCATGAGAACAGGGGGAGGCGAGCAGTACTTC.